A selection of T cell receptor beta chains follows, all from one sample in a study of T cells in Graves' hyperthyroidism and ophthalmopathy. TCRdb called the multiplex PCR reads again in MiXCR, with one record for every CDR3 protein. The top ten clones hold about 7.8% of a sample with roughly 580,000 distinct CDR3 sequences, around 46% of them seen once. The sample consisted of peripheral blood or thyroid tissue (not recorded which). All receptors derive from a woman between 18 and 30 years old with Graves' hyperthyroidism. The CDR3 runs from the conserved cysteine through the conserved F or W. The D gene is left open where the match is weak. Clone size is shown for a subset of rows, as once, few, many or a class of expanded clone.

>14|TRBV7-9|TRBJ2-7|NA|NA
TGTGCCAGCAGCCAAGAAGGGCTAGTCTACGAGCAGTACTTC
CASSQEGLVYEQYF
>15|TRBV24-1|TRBJ2-5|NA|TRBD2
TGTGCCACCAGTGATGCGGGAGAGGGTACAGAGACCCAGTACTTC
CATSDAGEGTETQYF
>14|TRBV25-1|TRBJ1-6|NA|NA
TGTGCCAGCAGCCGAGGGATATTAAATTCACCCCTCCACTTT
CASSRGILNSPLHF
>15|TRBV9|TRBJ2-5|many|TRBD2
TGTGCCAGCAGCGTAGCGGGGGGTATCCAAGAGACCCAGTACTTC
CASSVAGGIQETQYF
>14|TRBV10-3|TRBJ1-1|NA|NA
TGTGCCATCAGTGAGCACACCGTGAACACTGAAGCTTTCTTT
CAISEHTVNTEAFF
>17|TRBV5-1|TRBJ2-7|few|TRBD2
TGCGCCAGCAGCTTCGGACTAGCGGGAGAGCACCCCTACGAGCAGTACTTC
CASSFGLAGEHPYEQYF
>14|TRBV29-1|TRBJ1-4|NA|NA
TGCAGCGTTTTGGAGGGGATAGGAGGAGAAAAACTGTTTTTT
CSVLEGIGGEKLFF
>12|TRBV5-4|TRBJ2-7|NA|NA
TGTGCCAGCAGCTTGGCCATTCGTGGGCAGTACTTC
CASSLAIRGQYF
>17|TRBV20-1|TRBJ2-7|NA|TRBD1
TGCAGTGCTAGGTTTTTGAGGCGGGACAGGGGGTTTCACGAGCAGTACTTC
CSARFLRRDRGFHEQYF
>15|TRBV7-8|TRBJ2-5|few|TRBD1
TGTGCCAGCAGCCAAGACTTGACAGGGGAAGAGACCCAGTACTTC
CASSQDLTGEETQYF
>15|TRBV2|TRBJ1-4|few|TRBD1
TGTGCCAGCGTTCATCCGGGACAGGATAATGAAAAACTGTTTTTT
CASVHPGQDNEKLFF
>11|TRBV9|TRBJ1-2|NA|TRBD1
TGTGCCAGCAGCGGGACAGGGGCGAACACCTTC
CASSGTGANTF
>14|TRBV7-2|TRBJ2-5|NA|NA
TGTGCCAGCACCCCCCAGCAGGGAAAAGAGACCCAGTACTTC
CASTPQQGKETQYF
>14|TRBV29-1|TRBJ2-7|NA|TRBD2
TGCAGCTTAGCAAGACTAGCGGGGGCCTACGAGCAGTACTTC
CSLARLAGAYEQYF
>14|TRBV4-1|TRBJ1-5|NA|NA
TGCGCCAGCAGCCATGCAGGGGTCAGTCAGCCCCAGCATTTT
CASSHAGVSQPQHF
>16|TRBV24-1|TRBJ2-2|few|TRBD1
TGTGCCACCAGTGACCGGGACAGGGGAAATACCGGGGAGCTGTTTTTT
CATSDRDRGNTGELFF